This T cell receptor (beta chain) was identified during a study of T-cell memory formation after mild COVID-19. Worth noting for this clonotype: Its target is not known.

J was trimmed by 2 bases and V by 2 bases; bases with no gene match: 3. The CDR3 sequence is 14 residues long. CDR1 is MNHEY, CDR2 SVGAGI, per germline. The 5'RACE method, run with constant-segment primers, produced TCR alpha and TCR beta cDNA libraries (carrying sample barcodes and UMIs). MiXCR, run by TCRdb on the 5' RACE reads, gives a single entry per CDR3 protein. The sample carries 190,000 or so distinct CDR3 sequences, about a fifth recorded once. Study-wide findings and caveats: Clones that contracted clustered mainly in CM and EM if CD4+ and in EMRA if CD8+.

Sample: PBMCs or a T cell subset sorted from them (not recorded which). The sequence was collected from an adult woman who had mild COVID-19 (a few samples of this study predate the infection). Cell type and time point are not known. The chain is built from TRBV6-5 and TRBJ2-7, with 7 bases matching TRBD1. The chain's CDR3 is CASSYRQGAYEQYF. The CDR3 nucleotides are TGTGCCAGCAGTTACAGACAGGGAGCCTACGAGCAGTACTTC.